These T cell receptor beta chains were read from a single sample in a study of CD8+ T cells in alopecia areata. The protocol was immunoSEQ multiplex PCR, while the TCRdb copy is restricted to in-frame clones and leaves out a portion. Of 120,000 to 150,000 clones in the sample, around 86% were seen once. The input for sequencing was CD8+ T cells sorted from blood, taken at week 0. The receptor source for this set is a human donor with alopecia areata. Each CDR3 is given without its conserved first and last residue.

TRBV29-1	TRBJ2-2	SATANTGELF
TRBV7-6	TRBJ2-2	ASSSPGVNTGELF
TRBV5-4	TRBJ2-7	ASSNPAYRSYEQY
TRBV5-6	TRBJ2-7	ASSEGGAYEQY
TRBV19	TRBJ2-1	ASTLQGFSFYNEQF
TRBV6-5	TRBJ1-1	ASSYSLGGTEAF
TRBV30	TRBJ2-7	AWSRGDYEQY
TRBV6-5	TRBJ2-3	ASRAGLAGTDTQY
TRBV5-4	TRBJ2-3	ASSPDQVGTDTQY
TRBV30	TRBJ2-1	ACGEGNEQF
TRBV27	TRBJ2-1	ASSSRLAGALWDNEQF
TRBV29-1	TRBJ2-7	SVEGLLGRSAYEQY
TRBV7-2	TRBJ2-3	ASSMGLAVPSTDTQY
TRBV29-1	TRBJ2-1	SVEGVPPSIYNEQF
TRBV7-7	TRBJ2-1	ASSPKVLPDGYNEQF
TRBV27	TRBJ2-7	ASSITGLSYEQY
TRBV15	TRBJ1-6	ATSRDQGAFSPLH
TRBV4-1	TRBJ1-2	ASSPGPLNGGYT
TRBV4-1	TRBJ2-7	ASSHLPGQGAYEQY
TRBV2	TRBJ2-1	ASSEFYQNYNEQF
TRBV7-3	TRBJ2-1	ASSLVLAGNNEQF
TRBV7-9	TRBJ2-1	ASSSRHDEQF
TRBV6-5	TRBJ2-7	ASSPHRGRPYEQY
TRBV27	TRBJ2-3	ASDNIGGRTDTQY
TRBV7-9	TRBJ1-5	ASRGQGDQPQH
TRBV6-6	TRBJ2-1	ASTPALTYNEQF
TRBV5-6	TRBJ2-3	ASSREGQSIEDTQY
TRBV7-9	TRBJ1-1	ASSYLQGSTEAF
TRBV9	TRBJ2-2	ASSGGWLLTGELF
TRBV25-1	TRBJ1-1	ASSVNRGTEAF
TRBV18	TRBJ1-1	ASSPKEGVTEAF
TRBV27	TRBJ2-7	ASSLLTSGGAYEQY
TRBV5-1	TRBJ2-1	ASSLGLAGGDEQF
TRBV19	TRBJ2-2	ASNPWTGGNTGELF
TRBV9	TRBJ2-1	ASSGGSSYNEQF
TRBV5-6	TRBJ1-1	ASSLEVSNTEAF
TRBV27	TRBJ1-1	ASSTQTGTVNTEAF
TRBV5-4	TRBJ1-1	ASNSGWNTEAF
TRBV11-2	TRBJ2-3	ASSLGQGAHTDTQY
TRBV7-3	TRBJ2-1	ASSLREGPYNEQF
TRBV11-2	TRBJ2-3	ASSLDSSTDTQY
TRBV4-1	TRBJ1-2	ASSQGDTGTRGYGYT
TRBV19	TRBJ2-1	ASSLTPRGGNEQF
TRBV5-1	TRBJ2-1	ASTQMDGYNEQF
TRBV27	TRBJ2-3	ASSLGGRSTDTQY
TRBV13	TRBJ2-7	ASRARGDNYEQY
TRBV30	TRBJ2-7	AWTRDLTGGNYEQY
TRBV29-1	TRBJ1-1	SVVKGGGDTEAF
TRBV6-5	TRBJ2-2	ASSYSDPRTGELF
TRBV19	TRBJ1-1	ASKGSPNTEAF
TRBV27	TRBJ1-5	ASSFIAQPQH
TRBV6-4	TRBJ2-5	ASSYPTTRETQY
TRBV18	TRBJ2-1	ASSPPGLELGQF
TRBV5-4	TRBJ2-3	ASSLYRDPSTDTQY